The 28 T cell receptor beta chains listed next were all sequenced from one sample in a study of cytomegalovirus exposure and HLA in healthy donors. Primers included in the PCR were 60 Vbeta and 13 Jbeta primers. The data were produced by immunoSEQ multiplex PCR, yet TCRdb's version contains in-frame clones alone and is incomplete. Of about 190,000 clones in the sample, about 86% are singletons; the top ten hold under 2%. The specimen sequenced was PBMCs. Receptors originate from a man aged 40-55 years in good health and CMV-seropositive.

The V gene is TRBV30, the J gene TRBJ2-7; 10 bases agree with TRBD1. The germline V gene has CDR1 GTSNPN and CDR2 SVGIG (reference sequence). V was clipped by 5 bases and J by 3 bases; unmatched bases: 7. The CDR3 contains 14 residues. The CDR3 region is CAWDRGRRDYEQYF. CDR3 nucleotides: TGTGCCTGGGACAGGGGGCGTCGAGACTACGAGCAGTACTTC.

V and J are TRBV7-6 and TRBJ2-7; the match to TRBD2 covers 11 bases. The CDR3 contains 15 residues. After removal of 5 bases from V and 3 bases from J, the junction contained 6 bases not matched to a gene. Germline V gene lookup returns CDR1 SGHVS and CDR2 FNYEAQ. The CDR3 spells CASSRAGTSGYEQYF. CDR3 in DNA: TGTGCCAGCAGCCGGGCCGGGACTAGCGGCTACGAGCAGTACTTC.

This clone was seen a single time. V is TRBV7-2 and J is TRBJ1-5; D ambiguous. Germline CDR1 reads SGHTA; CDR2 reads FQGNSA. The CDR3 length is 15 residues. V lost 5 bases to trimming and J lost 3 bases, with 14 bases between them. CDR3 region: CASSPSGGLNQPQHF. The CDR3 nucleotides read TGTGCCAGCAGCCCTTCGGGAGGCCTCAATCAGCCCCAGCATTTT.

In its sample, this clone was seen a few times. The CDR3 region is CASSEGSSGRFETQYF. CDR3 in DNA: TGTGCCAGCAGTGAGGGGTCTAGCGGGAGGTTCGAGACCCAGTACTTC. The chain is built from TRBV6-1 and TRBJ2-5; 11 bases are shared with TRBD2. CDR3 size: 16 residues. Looked up from germline, CDR1 is MNHNS and CDR2 is SASEGT. The trim removed 3 bases at V and 5 bases at J, leaving 8 bases unmatched.

The chain recombines TRBV27 with TRBJ2-5; TRBD2 matches at 7 bases. The end of the DNA aligns better with TRBJ2-7, so the J call may be wrong. The germline gives CDR1 MNHEY, CDR2 SMNVEV (reference sequence). The CDR3 sequence is 15 residues long. CDR3 coding DNA: TGTGCCAGCAGAAAACTTGGGACTACCTCCTACGAGCAGTACTTC. Protein: CASRKLGTTSYEQYF.

The rearrangement joins TRBV28 to TRBJ2-1; 14 bases fit TRBD2. Germline CDR1 MDHEN, CDR2 SYDVKM. The V segment lost 3 bases and the J segment 0 bases; nucleotides outside the gene matches: 16. The CDR3 runs to 22 residues. The DNA for the CDR3 is TGTGCCAGCAGTTTCTCAGTCGGGACTAGCGGGAGTGGTAGGCGCTCCTACAATGAGCAGTTCTTC. This gives the protein CASSFSVGTSGSGRRSYNEQFF.

V is TRBV28 and J is TRBJ2-7; TRBD2 might be the D (5 bases). With 2 bases removed from V and 1 base from J, the gap between germline ends came to 9 bases. CDR3 size: 14 residues. Looked up from germline, CDR1 is MDHEN and CDR2 is SYDVKM. The CDR3 reads CASSLPGKSYEQYF. For the CDR3, the DNA is TGTGCCAGCAGTTTACCGGGGAAGTCCTACGAGCAGTACTTC.

The genes are TRBV2 and TRBJ2-2; 9 positions agree with TRBD1. CDR3 length: 18 amino acids. Trimming cost V 4 bases and J 2 bases; bases outside gene matches: 11. Germline CDR1 and CDR2: SNHLY and FYNNEI. This CDR3 reads CASSVPPGQGINTGELFF. The CDR3 region has the DNA TGTGCCAGCAGTGTCCCCCCGGGACAGGGTATTAACACCGGGGAGCTGTTTTTT.

The CDR3: CASSGTSGRWNEQFF. DNA for the CDR3: TGTGCCAGCAGTGGGACTAGCGGGAGGTGGAATGAGCAGTTCTTC. This chain connects TRBV6-5 to TRBJ2-1; 15 bases are a match to TRBD2. Per germline, CDR1 MNHEY and CDR2 SVGAGI. The length of the CDR3 is 15 residues. Germline trimming cut 5 bases from V and 7 bases from J; bases unmatched to any gene: 3.

Points on this clone: Other DNA sequences from this sample encode an identical CDR3 as well. This rearrangement joins TRBV28 to TRBJ1-2; D not certain. CDR1 is MDHEN and CDR2 is SYDVKM in the germline V gene. V shed 3 bases and J shed 4 bases, with 6 bases lying between them. The CDR3 runs 12 residues. The CDR3 DNA sequence: TGTGCCAGCAGTTTTCGGAGCTATGGCTACACCTTC. Translating it yields CASSFRSYGYTF.

V gene TRBV2 combines with J gene TRBJ2-5; no clear D. This CDR3 comprises 11 residues. The germline CDR1 and CDR2 sequences are SNHLY and FYNNEI. V gave up 6 bases and J gave up 3 bases, with 5 bases separating them. In DNA form, the CDR3 reads TGTGCCAGCAGGCGAGAAGAGACCCAGTACTTC. This sequence encodes CASRREETQYF.

J is TRBJ2-5 and V is TRBV27, with D uncertain. This CDR3 has 13 residues. The germline V gene has CDR1 MNHEY and CDR2 SMNVEV (reference sequence). The ends were cut back, 4 bases at V and 4 bases at J, with 10 bases in the middle. CDR3 coding DNA: TGTGCCAGCAGTTCCCCCCTTTTAGAGACCCAGTACTTC. Translating gives CASSSPLLETQYF.

The rearrangement joins TRBV25-1 to TRBJ2-7; 9 bases agree with TRBD2. V dropped 5 bases and J dropped 2; count of bases not matched to a gene: 4. The CDR3 has 14 residues. Germline lookup yields CDR1 MGHDK and CDR2 SYGVNS. The CDR3 sequence: CASSSGTSTYEQYF. In nucleotides, the CDR3 is TGTGCCAGCAGTTCCGGGACTAGCACCTACGAGCAGTACTTC.

This chain links TRBV27 with TRBJ2-1, with 7 bases lining up with TRBD2. Germline CDR1 reads MNHEY; CDR2 reads SMNVEV (reference sequence). Trimming at V came to 3 bases and at J to 5 bases, leaving 4 bases not matched to a gene. The length of the CDR3 is 14 residues. DNA for the CDR3: TGTGCCAGCAGTTTCTGGGGGGGGGACAATGAGCAGTTCTTC. It translates to CASSFWGGDNEQFF.

The gene calls are TRBV28 and TRBJ1-2; 7 bases are shared with TRBD1. Germline V gene data show CDR1 as MDHEN and CDR2 as SYDVKM. The CDR3 has 12 residues. V gave up 7 bases and J gave up 4 bases; unmatched junction bases: 3. CDR3 region: CASMTGTYGYTF. CDR3 DNA: TGTGCCAGCATGACAGGGACCTATGGCTACACCTTC.

This clone was detected only once. The CDR3 DNA reads TGTGCCAGCAGGGCAGGCAATCAGCCCCAGCATTTT. It translates to CASRAGNQPQHF. This rearrangement joins TRBV2 to TRBJ1-5, with D unclear. CDR1 is SNHLY and CDR2 is FYNNEI in the germline V gene. CDR3 length: 12 amino acids. Trimming shortened V by 6 bases and J by 2 bases, and 5 bases separated the two germline ends.

The chain employs TRBV28 and TRBJ2-4; D is undetermined. The CDR3 sequence is 13 residues long. V was pared by 7 bases and J by 4 bases, with 11 bases between. CDR1 and CDR2 (germline): MDHEN, SYDVKM. The CDR3 DNA follows: TGTGCCAGCACTCGCCAGAAAAAAAACATTCAGTACTTC. Protein product: CASTRQKKNIQYF. The full variable domain, with the rest looked up from reference TRBV28 and TRBJ2-4, is DVKVTQSSRYLVKRTGEKVFLECVQDMDHENMFWYRQDPGLGLRLIYFSYDVKMKEKGDIPEGYSVSREKKERFSLILESASTNQTSMYLCASTRQKKNIQYFGAGTRLSVL.

The genes are TRBV29-1 and TRBJ1-1, with D tentatively TRBD1 (5 bases). Germline V lookup: CDR1 SQVTM, CDR2 ANQGSEA. Trimming stripped 3 bases from V and 3 bases from J, with 14 bases between. The CDR3 is made up of 14 amino acids. CDR3 sequence (DNA): TGCAGCGTTGAGCCACCCTTAGGGGACACTGAAGCTTTCTTT. This translates into CSVEPPLGDTEAFF.

The V call is TRBV9, the J call TRBJ2-1; 7 bases map to TRBD2. This CDR3 has 16 residues. The V and J ends lost 0 bases and 3 bases, in that order; junction bases with no gene match: 6. Germline lookup yields CDR1 SGDLS and CDR2 YYNGEE. The CDR3 DNA follows: TGTGCCAGCAGCGTAGGAGTGGTAGCGGGCTACAATGAGCAGTTCTTC. It is translated as CASSVGVVAGYNEQFF.

The rearrangement uses TRBV7-2 and TRBJ2-1; 14 bases agree with TRBD2. CDR3 size: 19 residues. The junction had 9 bases not matched to a gene; V was cut back by 5 bases and J by 0 bases. Germline CDR1 SGHTA, CDR2 FQGNSA. The CDR3, as DNA: TGTGCCAGCAGCCTCCGGACTAGCGGGAGGTGGAGCTCCTACAATGAGCAGTTCTTC. Protein sequence: CASSLRTSGRWSSYNEQFF. Drawing the rest from reference TRBV7-2 and TRBJ2-1, the complete variable domain is GAGVSQSPSNKVTEKGKDVELRCDPISGHTALYWYRQSLGQGLEFLIYFQGNSAPDKSGLPSDRFSAERTGGSVSTLTIQRTQQEDSAVYLCASSLRTSGRWSSYNEQFFGPGTRLTVL.

Turning to this clone: One end of the junction fails to match germline, which may point to a read error. CDR3 DNA sequence: TGTGCCAGCAGCGCCCGGACTAGCGGGGCGTGGAATGAGCAGCTCTTC. Translation: CASSARTSGAWNEQLF. V is TRBV7-2 and J is TRBJ2-1; 12 nucleotides align to TRBD2. The V gene's germline CDR1 is SGHTA and CDR2 FQGNSA. CDR3 length: 16 amino acids.

In its sample, this clone was seen a few times. Its ends do not fully match the called genes, so a read error is possible. The chain uses TRBV7-9 and TRBJ2-2, with TRBD1 identical over 9 bases. Germline V gives CDR1 SEHNR, CDR2 FQNEAQ (reference sequence). The CDR3 has 16 residues. The CDR3 DNA sequence: TGTTCCAGCAGCTTTAGACAGGGGGTCGACACCGGGGAGCTGTTTTTT. Its protein product is CSSSFRQGVDTGELFF.

V gene TRBV10-2 combines with J gene TRBJ1-4; 10 nucleotides agree with TRBD1. Trimming took 8 bases from V and 3 from J; bases not matched to a gene: 3. The CDR3 extends over 14 amino acids. Germline V gene sequence: CDR1 WSHSY, CDR2 SAAADI. CDR3 sequence reads: CASGTGVANEKLFF. CDR3 nucleotides: TGCGCCAGCGGGACAGGGGTAGCTAATGAAAAACTGTTTTTT.

CDR3 nucleotides: TGCGCCAGCGGATTAGGGACAGGGGGGTTTGAAGCTTTCTTT. Translated: CASGLGTGGFEAFF. The chain uses TRBV5-1 and TRBJ1-1; 11 positions agree with TRBD1. Germline values: CDR1 SGHRS, CDR2 YFSETQ. V gave up 7 bases and J gave up 7 bases; unmatched junction bases: 9. This CDR3 region has 14 residues.

V and J are TRBV9 and TRBJ1-1, with D unclear. The V gene lost 2 bases and the J gene lost 5 bases, with 13 bases spanning the gap. The CDR3 totals 14 residues. The germline V gene encodes CDR1 SGDLS and CDR2 YYNGEE. This CDR3 reads CASSVEARVTEAFF. CDR3 coding DNA: TGTGCCAGCAGCGTGGAAGCGAGGGTGACTGAAGCTTTCTTT.

The rearrangement joins TRBV27 to TRBJ2-1; no firm D call. The CDR3 covers 15 residues. Between the trimmed V and J ends, which lost 4 bases and 4 bases, there was a span of 14 bases. Germline V CDR1 and CDR2: MNHEY, SMNVEV (reference sequence). The DNA of the CDR3 is TGTGCCAGCAGTTCGGCTGAACAGTTTTACAATGAGCAGTTCTTC. It is translated as CASSSAEQFYNEQFF.

This sequence joins TRBV11-2 and TRBJ1-3; TRBD1 matches 8 bases. The ends lost 1 base at V and 0 bases at J; junction bases unmatched: 8. From germline, CDR1 is SGHAT and CDR2 FQNNGV. This CDR3 has 18 amino acids. The DNA of the CDR3 is TGTGCCAGCAGCTTAGGCTCGGGACAGGTTCTCTCTGGAAACACCATATATTTT. As protein: CASSLGSGQVLSGNTIYF.

This clone has only one observation. Relative to the germline gene, one junction end is altered; a read error may explain this. The V gene is TRBV6-5, the J gene TRBJ1-3; 9 nucleotides match TRBD1. CDR3 length: 15 amino acids. Germline lookup yields CDR1 MNHEY and CDR2 SVGAGI. The CDR3 DNA is TGTGCCAGCGGAAAGACAGGGGGATCTGTAAACACCATATATTTT. Protein sequence: CASGKTGGSVNTIYF.